This TCR beta chain was captured by sequencing in a study of siplizumab effects on memory and regulatory T cells. Study results and caveats: Where siplizumab was present, mappable alloreactive CD4+ clones averaged almost 70% Treg-derived, compared with 26.9% in controls.

Libraries were prepared by immunoSEQ multiplex PCR; TCRdb keeps only in-frame clonotypes and omits some of them. The sample lists some 40,000 clones, roughly nine tenths occurring once. A word on this clone: Its antigen is currently unknown.

Germline V gene sequence: CDR1 SQVTM, CDR2 ANQGSEA. The V end lost 6 bases, the J end lost 2 bases, and 14 bases lay between the germline ends. The CDR3 sequence is 13 residues long. The chain joins TRBV29-1 to TRBJ2-7; D is unclear. Source material: naive CD4+ T cells sorted from blood. This clonotype was sampled from a human donor in good health. DNA of the CDR3: TGCAGCGTGACGACAAGAATGACCTACGAGCAGTACTTC. It specifies CSVTTRMTYEQYF.